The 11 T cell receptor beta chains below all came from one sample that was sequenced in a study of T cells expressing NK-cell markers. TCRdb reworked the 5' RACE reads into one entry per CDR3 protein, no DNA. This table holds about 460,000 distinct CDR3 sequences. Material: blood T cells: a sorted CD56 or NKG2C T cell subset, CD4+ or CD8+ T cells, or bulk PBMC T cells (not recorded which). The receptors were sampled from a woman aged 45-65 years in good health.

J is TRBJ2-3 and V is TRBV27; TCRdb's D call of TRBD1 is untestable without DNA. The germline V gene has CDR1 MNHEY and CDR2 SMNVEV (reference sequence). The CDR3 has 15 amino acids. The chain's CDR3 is CASCGAGASTDTQYF.

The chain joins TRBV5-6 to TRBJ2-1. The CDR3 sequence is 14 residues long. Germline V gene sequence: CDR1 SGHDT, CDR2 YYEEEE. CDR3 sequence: CASSLSRHYNEQFF.

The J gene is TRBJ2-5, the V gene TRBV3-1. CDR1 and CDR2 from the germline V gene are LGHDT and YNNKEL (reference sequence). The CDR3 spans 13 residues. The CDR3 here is CASSRLEKETQYF.

The CDR3: CASSALAGMEFF. The V call is TRBV6-5, the J call TRBJ2-1; TCRdb outputs TRBD2, but without DNA this stays unchecked. Germline V lookup: CDR1 MNHEY, CDR2 SVGAGI. The CDR3 is 12 residues long.

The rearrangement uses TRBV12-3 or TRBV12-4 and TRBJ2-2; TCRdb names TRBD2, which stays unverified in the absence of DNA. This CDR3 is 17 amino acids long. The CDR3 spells CASSRSAGLAVAGELFF.

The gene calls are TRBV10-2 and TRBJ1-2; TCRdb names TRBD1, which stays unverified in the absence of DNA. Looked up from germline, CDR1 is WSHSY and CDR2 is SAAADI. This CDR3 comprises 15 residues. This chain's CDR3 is CASRSGPYKSYGYTF.

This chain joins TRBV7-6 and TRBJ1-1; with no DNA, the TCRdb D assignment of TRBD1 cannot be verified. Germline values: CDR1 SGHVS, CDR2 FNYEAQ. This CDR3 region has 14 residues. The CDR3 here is CASSSNRGNTEAFF.

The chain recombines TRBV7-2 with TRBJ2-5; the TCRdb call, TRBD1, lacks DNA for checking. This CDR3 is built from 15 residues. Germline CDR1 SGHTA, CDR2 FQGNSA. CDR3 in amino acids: CASSLAGTGPETQYF.

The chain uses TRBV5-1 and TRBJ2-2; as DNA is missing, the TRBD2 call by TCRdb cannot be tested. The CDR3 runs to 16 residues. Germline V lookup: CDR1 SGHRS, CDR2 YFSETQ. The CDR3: CASSLADSGATGELFF.

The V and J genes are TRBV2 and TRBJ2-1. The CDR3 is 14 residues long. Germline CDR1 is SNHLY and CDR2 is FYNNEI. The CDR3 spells CASSTRLRFHEQFF.

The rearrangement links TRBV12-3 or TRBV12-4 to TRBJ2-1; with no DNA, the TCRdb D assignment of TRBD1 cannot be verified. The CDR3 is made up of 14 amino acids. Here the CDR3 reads CASFKGRLGRGQFF.